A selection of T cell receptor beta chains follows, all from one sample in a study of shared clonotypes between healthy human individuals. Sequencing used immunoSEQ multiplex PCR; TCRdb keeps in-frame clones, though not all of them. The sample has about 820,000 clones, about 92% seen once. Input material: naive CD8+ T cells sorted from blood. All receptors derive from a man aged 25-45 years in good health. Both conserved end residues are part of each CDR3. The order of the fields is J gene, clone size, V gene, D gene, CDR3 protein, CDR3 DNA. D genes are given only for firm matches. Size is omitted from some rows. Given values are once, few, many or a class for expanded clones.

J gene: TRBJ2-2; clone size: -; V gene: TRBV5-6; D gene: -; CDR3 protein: CASSSWPLGELFF; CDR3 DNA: TGTGCCAGCAGCTCATGGCCTTTGGGGGAGCTGTTTTTT
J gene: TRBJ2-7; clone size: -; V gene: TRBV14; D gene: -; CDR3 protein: CASSHIDTLTYEQYF; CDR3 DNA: TGTGCCAGCAGCCATATAGACACCCTTACCTACGAGCAGTACTTC
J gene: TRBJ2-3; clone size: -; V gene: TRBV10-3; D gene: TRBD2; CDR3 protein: CAISAPASSGRPDTQYF; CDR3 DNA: TGTGCCATCAGTGCGCCAGCCAGTAGCGGGAGACCAGATACGCAGTATTTT
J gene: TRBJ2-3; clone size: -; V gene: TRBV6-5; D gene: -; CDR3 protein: CASSYFPSTDTQYF; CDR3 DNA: TGTGCCAGCAGTTACTTTCCCAGCACAGATACGCAGTATTTT
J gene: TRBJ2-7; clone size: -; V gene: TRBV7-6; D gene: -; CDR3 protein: CASSSLADGPREQYF; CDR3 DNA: TGTGCCAGCAGCTCTCTAGCAGACGGGCCACGCGAGCAGTACTTC
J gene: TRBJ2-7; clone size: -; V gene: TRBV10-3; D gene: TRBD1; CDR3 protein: CAISDFRTGTYEQYF; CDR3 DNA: TGTGCCATCAGTGATTTCAGGACAGGGACCTACGAGCAGTACTTC
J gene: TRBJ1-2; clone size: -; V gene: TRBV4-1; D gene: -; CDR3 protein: CASSLRNAGDDGYTF; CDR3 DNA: TGCGCCAGCAGCCTACGGAACGCCGGGGACGATGGCTACACCTTC
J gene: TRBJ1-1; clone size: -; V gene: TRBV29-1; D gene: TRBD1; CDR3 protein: CSVEISDRGRRAFF; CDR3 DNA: TGCAGCGTTGAAATCTCGGACAGGGGGCGACGAGCTTTCTTT
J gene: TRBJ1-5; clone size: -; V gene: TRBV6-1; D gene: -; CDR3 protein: CASSERGSNQPQHF; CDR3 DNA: TGTGCCAGCAGTGAACGGGGTAGCAATCAGCCCCAGCATTTT
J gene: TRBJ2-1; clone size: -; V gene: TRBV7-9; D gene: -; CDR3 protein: CASSLGLWGRPNNEQFF; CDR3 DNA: TGTGCCAGCAGCTTAGGCTTATGGGGGCGACCGAACAATGAGCAGTTCTTC
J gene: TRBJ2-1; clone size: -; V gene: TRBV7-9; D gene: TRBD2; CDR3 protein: CASSLGLAGAYNEQFF; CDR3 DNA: TGTGCCAGCAGCTTAGGACTAGCGGGAGCCTACAATGAGCAGTTCTTC
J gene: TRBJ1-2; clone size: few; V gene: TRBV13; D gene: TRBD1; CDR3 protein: CASSPTGGQGYTF; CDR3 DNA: TGTGCCAGCAGCCCGACAGGGGGCCAAGGCTACACCTTC
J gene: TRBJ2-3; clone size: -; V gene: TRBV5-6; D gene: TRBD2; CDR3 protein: CASSLGGLVSTDTQYF; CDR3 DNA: TGTGCCAGCAGCTTGGGGGGACTAGTTAGCACAGATACGCAGTATTTT
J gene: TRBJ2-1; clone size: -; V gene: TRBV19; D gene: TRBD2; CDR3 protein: CASGLTSGVYNEQFF; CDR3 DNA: TGTGCCAGCGGCTTGACTAGCGGGGTTTACAATGAGCAGTTCTTC
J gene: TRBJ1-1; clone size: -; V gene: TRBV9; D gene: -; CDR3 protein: CASSVSGVNSEAFF; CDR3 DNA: TGTGCCAGCAGCGTCTCCGGGGTTAACAGTGAAGCTTTCTTT
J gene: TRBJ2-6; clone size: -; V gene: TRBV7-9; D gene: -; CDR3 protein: CASSFQGQGGNVLTF; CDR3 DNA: TGTGCCAGCAGCTTCCAGGGGCAGGGCGGCAACGTCCTGACTTTC
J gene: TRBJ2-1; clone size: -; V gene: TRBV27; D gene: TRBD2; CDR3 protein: CASSYSGDNEQFF; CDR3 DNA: TGTGCCAGCAGTTACAGCGGGGACAATGAGCAGTTCTTC
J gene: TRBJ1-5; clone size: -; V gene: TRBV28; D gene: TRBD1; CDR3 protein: CASSPGQGNQPQHF; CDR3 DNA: TGTGCCAGCAGTCCCGGACAGGGCAATCAGCCCCAGCATTTT
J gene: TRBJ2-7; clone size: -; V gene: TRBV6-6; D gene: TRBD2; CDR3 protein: CASSYSVQRDYEQYF; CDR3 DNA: TGTGCCAGCAGTTACTCAGTCCAGCGGGACTACGAGCAGTACTTC
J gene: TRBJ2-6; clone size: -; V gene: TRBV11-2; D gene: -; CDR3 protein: CASSLWVSGANVLTF; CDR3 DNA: TGTGCCAGCAGCTTGTGGGTCTCTGGGGCCAACGTCCTGACTTTC
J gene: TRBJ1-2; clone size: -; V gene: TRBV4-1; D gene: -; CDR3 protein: CASSQDLGDDGYTF; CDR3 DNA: TGCGCCAGCAGCCAAGATCTGGGGGACGACGGCTACACCTTC
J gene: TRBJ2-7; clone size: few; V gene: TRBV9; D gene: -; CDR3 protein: CASSGDGQYEQYF; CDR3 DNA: TGTGCCAGCTCTGGAGATGGGCAGTACGAGCAGTACTTC
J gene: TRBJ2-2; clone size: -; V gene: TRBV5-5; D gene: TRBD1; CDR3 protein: CASIPRTGWTGELFF; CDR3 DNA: TGTGCCAGCATCCCCCGGACAGGGTGGACCGGGGAGCTGTTTTTT
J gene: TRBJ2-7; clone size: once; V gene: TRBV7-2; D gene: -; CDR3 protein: CASSMSYEQYF; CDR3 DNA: TGTGCCAGCAGCATGTCCTACGAGCAGTACTTC
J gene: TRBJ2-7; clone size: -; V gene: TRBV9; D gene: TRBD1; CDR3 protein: CASSPGTGYEQYF; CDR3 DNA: TGTGCCAGCAGCCCGGGGACAGGCTACGAGCAGTACTTC
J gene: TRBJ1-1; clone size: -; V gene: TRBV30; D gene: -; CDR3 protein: CAWSRTTALAEAFF; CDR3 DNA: TGTGCCTGGAGCCGAACTACAGCATTGGCGGAAGCTTTCTTT
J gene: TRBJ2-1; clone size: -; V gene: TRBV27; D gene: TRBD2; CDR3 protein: CASSPQSSGGIVDEQFF; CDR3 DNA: TGTGCCAGCAGTCCCCAGTCTTCGGGGGGTATAGTAGATGAGCAGTTCTTC
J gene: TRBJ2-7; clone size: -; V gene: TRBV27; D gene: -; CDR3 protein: CASIGGMSSYEQYF; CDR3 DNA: TGTGCCAGCATAGGTGGGATGAGCTCCTACGAGCAGTACTTC
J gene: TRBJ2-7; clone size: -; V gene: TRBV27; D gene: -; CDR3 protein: CASSTFRDHYEQYF; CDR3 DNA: TGTGCCAGCAGCACGTTCCGGGACCACTACGAGCAGTACTTC
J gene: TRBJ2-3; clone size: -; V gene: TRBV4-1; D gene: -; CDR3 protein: CASSQGDGGTSTDTQYF; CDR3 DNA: TGCGCCAGCAGCCAAGGAGACGGTGGCACTAGCACAGATACGCAGTATTTT
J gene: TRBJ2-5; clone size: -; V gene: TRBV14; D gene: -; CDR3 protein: CASSQVGGLGETQYF; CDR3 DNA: TGTGCCAGCAGCCAAGTCGGAGGGCTTGGCGAGACCCAGTACTTC
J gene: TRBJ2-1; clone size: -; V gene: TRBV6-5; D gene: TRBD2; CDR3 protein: CASSLRTRWNEQFF; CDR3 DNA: TGTGCCAGCAGCCTCCGGACTAGGTGGAATGAGCAGTTCTTC
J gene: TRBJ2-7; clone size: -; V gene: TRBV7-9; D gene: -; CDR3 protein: CASSLGQYEQYF; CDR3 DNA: TGTGCCAGCAGCTTAGGACAGTACGAGCAGTACTTC
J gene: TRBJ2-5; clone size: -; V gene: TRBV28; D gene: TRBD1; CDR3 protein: CASSLGQAPFETQYF; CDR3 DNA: TGTGCCAGCAGCTTGGGACAGGCGCCCTTCGAGACCCAGTACTTC
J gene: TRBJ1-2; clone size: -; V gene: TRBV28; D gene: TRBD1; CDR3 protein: CASSPRTGSYLGYTF; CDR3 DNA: TGTGCCAGCAGTCCAAGGACAGGGAGTTATTTGGGCTACACCTTC
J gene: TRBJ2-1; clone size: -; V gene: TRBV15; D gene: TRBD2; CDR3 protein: CATSRVLAVPSYNEQFF; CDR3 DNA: TGTGCCACCAGCAGAGTACTAGCGGTCCCATCCTACAATGAGCAGTTCTTC
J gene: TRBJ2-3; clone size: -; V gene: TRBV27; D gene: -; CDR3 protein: CASRGKYRVWGTDTQYF; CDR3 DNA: TGTGCCAGCAGAGGGAAATACAGGGTTTGGGGCACAGATACGCAGTATTTT
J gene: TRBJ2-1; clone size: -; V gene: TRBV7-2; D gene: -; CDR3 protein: CASSLNGRLLFANEQFF; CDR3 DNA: TGTGCCAGCAGCTTAAATGGACGTCTATTGTTTGCGAATGAGCAGTTCTTC
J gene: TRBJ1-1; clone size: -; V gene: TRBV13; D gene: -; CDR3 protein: CASSLVGPMNTEAFF; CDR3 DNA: TGTGCCAGCAGCCTAGTGGGACCGATGAACACTGAAGCTTTCTTT
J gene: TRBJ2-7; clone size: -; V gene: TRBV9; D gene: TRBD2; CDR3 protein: CASSVASSGSPYEQYF; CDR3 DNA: TGTGCCAGCAGCGTAGCATCCAGCGGGAGTCCCTACGAGCAGTACTTC
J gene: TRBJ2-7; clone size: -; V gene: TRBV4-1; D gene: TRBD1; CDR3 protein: CASSQDGGQGRYEQYF; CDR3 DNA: TGCGCCAGCAGCCAAGATGGGGGACAGGGAAGATACGAGCAGTACTTC
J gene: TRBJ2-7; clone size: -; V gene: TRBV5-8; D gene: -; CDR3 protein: CASIRRGERYEQYF; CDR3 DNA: TGTGCCAGCATCAGAAGGGGGGAGCGGTACGAGCAGTACTTC
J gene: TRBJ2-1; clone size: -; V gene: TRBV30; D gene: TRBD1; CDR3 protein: CAWSWTGGINEQFF; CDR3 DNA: TGTGCCTGGAGTTGGACAGGGGGCATAAATGAGCAGTTCTTC
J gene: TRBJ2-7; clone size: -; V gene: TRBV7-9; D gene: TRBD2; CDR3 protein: CASSFTSGRPYEQYF; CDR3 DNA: TGTGCCAGCAGCTTCACTAGCGGGCGACCCTACGAGCAGTACTTC
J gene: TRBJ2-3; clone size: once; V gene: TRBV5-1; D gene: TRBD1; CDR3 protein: CASSLEDRGRTDTQYF; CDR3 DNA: TGCGCCAGCAGCTTGGAGGACAGGGGAAGGACAGATACGCAGTATTTT
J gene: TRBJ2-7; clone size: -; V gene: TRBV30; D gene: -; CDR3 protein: CAWSGVYEQYF; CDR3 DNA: TGTGCCTGGAGTGGGGTTTACGAGCAGTACTTC
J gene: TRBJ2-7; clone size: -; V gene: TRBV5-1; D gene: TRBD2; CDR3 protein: CASSPVLAGGAYEQYF; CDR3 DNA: TGCGCCAGCAGCCCGGTCCTAGCGGGGGGAGCCTACGAGCAGTACTTC
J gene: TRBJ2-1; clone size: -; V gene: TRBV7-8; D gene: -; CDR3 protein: CASSLGPGDPTQFF; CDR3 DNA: TGTGCCAGCAGCTTAGGTCCCGGGGACCCAACCCAGTTCTTC
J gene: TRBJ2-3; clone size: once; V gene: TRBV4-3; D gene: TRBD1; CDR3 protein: CASSDGTGGADTQYF; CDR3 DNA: TGCGCCAGCAGCGACGGGACAGGGGGCGCAGATACGCAGTATTTT
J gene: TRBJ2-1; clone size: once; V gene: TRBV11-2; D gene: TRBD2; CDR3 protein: CASSLGNLAGGIDEQFF; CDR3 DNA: TGTGCCAGCAGCTTAGGAAATCTAGCGGGAGGGATCGATGAGCAGTTCTTC
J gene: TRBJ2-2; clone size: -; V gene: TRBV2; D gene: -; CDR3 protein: CASQITSSTGELFF; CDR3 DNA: TGTGCCAGCCAAATCACCTCATCCACCGGGGAGCTGTTTTTT